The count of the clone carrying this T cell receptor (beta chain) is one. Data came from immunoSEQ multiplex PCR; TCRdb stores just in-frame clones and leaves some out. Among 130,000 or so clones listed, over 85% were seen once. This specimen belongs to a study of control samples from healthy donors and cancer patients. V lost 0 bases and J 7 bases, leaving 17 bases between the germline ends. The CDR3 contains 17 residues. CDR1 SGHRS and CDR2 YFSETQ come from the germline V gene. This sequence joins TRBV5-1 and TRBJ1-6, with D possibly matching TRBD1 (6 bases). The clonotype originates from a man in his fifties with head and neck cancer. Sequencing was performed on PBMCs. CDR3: CASSLEPPDSLNSPLHF. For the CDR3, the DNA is TGCGCCAGCAGCTTGGAACCCCCGGACAGTTTAAATTCACCCCTCCACTTT.